These 18 T cell receptor beta chains share one sample of origin, sequenced in a study of shared clonotypes between healthy human individuals (dated by TCRdb to about 2020). CD8 naive samples were CD45RO-negative cells positively selected for CCR7, giving a CD45RA+CCR7+ population that excluded TemRA cells. Library preparation employed the immunoSEQ multiplex PCR assay. The clones in this table, taken by TCRdb from immuneACCESS, are in-frame only. Not every clone is retained; where verified, under half of the shortfall comes from an unresolved V gene, and the cause of the rest is unknown. The sample table holds some 2 million clones, of which about 95% were seen once. The ten largest clones take up roughly 1.1% of the sample. Sequencing was performed on naive CD8+ T cells sorted from blood. The meaning of the sample's cell subset or site label: CD45RA+CCR7+. The receptors were sampled from a man aged 18 to 29 in good health.

In this sample, this clone turned up once. Other DNA sequences from this sample encode an identical CDR3 as well. The gene calls are TRBV4-1 and TRBJ1-4; 8 nucleotides agree with TRBD1. Germline CDR1 MGHRA, CDR2 YSYEKL. The CDR3 contains 14 residues. The ends lost 2 bases at V and 5 bases at J; junction bases unmatched: 1. Here the CDR3 DNA reads TGCGCCAGCAGCCAAACAGGGGGAAATGAAAAACTGTTTTTT. Translating it yields CASSQTGGNEKLFF.

The chain has TRBV18 and TRBJ2-6; D might be TRBD1 (5 bases). The CDR3 is made up of 16 amino acids. Germline V lookup: CDR1 KGHSH, CDR2 LQKENI. V gave up 1 base and J gave up 1 base, with 8 bases separating them. CDR3 in amino acids: CASSPRKGSGANVLTF. The CDR3 coding sequence is TGTGCCAGCTCACCACGAAAGGGGTCTGGGGCCAACGTCCTGACTTTC.

The V call is TRBV7-9, the J call TRBJ1-1; D is possibly TRBD1 (5 bases). Germline loops: CDR1 SEHNR, CDR2 FQNEAQ (reference sequence). Trimming cost V 3 bases and J 0 bases, with 20 bases left between them. The CDR3 loop spans 18 amino acids. Here the CDR3 DNA reads TGTGCCAGCAGCTTGGGACCGGTTGGCCCGGGCTTGAACACTGAAGCTTTCTTT. Translation: CASSLGPVGPGLNTEAFF.

V gene TRBV4-3 combines with J gene TRBJ2-1; the D gene is possibly TRBD2 (5 bases). The germline gives CDR1 LGHNA, CDR2 YSLEER. The V end was cut by 0 bases, the J end by 10 bases, with 13 bases between. This CDR3 region has 14 residues. CDR3 DNA: TGCGCCAGCAGCCAAGATACCGTACTAGGAGAGCAGTTCTTC. This gives the protein CASSQDTVLGEQFF.

V and J are TRBV9 and TRBJ2-2; D possibly corresponds to TRBD1 (6 bases). Per the germline V gene, CDR1 is SGDLS and CDR2 is YYNGEE. V gave up 3 bases and J gave up 0 bases, with 15 bases separating them. The CDR3 runs to 17 residues. The CDR3 region has the DNA TGTGCCAGCAGCGATCACAGGGACACCCCGAACACCGGGGAGCTGTTTTTT. Its protein is CASSDHRDTPNTGELFF.

This clone was observed a handful of times. Other DNA variants within this sample encode the same CDR3. This sequence joins TRBV5-6 and TRBJ2-7, with D hard to call. The CDR3 has 12 amino acids. The V gene lost 1 base and the J gene lost 2 bases, with 4 bases spanning the gap. Germline CDR1 reads SGHDT; CDR2 reads YYEEEE. The CDR3 here is CASSLMAYEQYF. The CDR3 DNA reads as TGTGCCAGCAGCTTGATGGCCTACGAGCAGTACTTC.

This rearrangement joins TRBV2 to TRBJ2-1, with D uncertain. In germline, CDR1 is SNHLY, CDR2 FYNNEI. With 9 bases removed from V and 6 bases from J, the gap between germline ends came to 15 bases. The CDR3 totals 13 residues. The DNA for the CDR3 is TGTGCCAGACTCCCGAGAGAATCCAATGAGCAGTTCTTC. Amino acids: CARLPRESNEQFF.

The rearrangement uses TRBV19 and TRBJ2-7; tentative D call: TRBD2 (6 bases). Germline V gene lookup returns CDR1 LNHDA and CDR2 SQIVND (reference sequence). The CDR3 sequence is 14 residues long. The ends were cut back, 5 bases at V and 6 bases at J, with 17 bases in the middle. In DNA form, the CDR3 reads TGTGCCAGTAGTGCCCAAGGGAGGTTGGGCGAGCAGTACTTC. Protein sequence: CASSAQGRLGEQYF.

This chain uses TRBV6-5 with TRBJ2-3; 8 nucleotides align to TRBD1. CDR1 MNHEY and CDR2 SVGAGI come from the germline V gene. Trimming took 4 bases from V and 2 from J; bases not matched to a gene: 8. The CDR3 has 16 residues. The CDR3 DNA reads as TGTGCCAGCAGTTCCGGGACAGGAGCCCCCACAGATACGCAGTATTTT. It specifies CASSSGTGAPTDTQYF.

This rearrangement joins TRBV5-1 to TRBJ2-3; TRBD2 matches 13 bases. The CDR3 totals 16 residues. Germline V gene data show CDR1 as SGHRS and CDR2 as YFSETQ. Trimming removed 4 bases from V and 1 base from J; junction bases left unmatched: 3. CDR3 DNA: TGCGCCAGCAGCGGCGGACTAGCGGGGGGCACAGATACGCAGTATTTT. The encoded protein is CASSGGLAGGTDTQYF.

CDR3 DNA sequence: TGTGCCAGCAGCCGCAGCGGTGGGACAGCAACCTACGAGCAGTACTTC. Its translation: CASSRSGGTATYEQYF. The rearrangement links TRBV7-6 to TRBJ2-7; 7 nucleotides match TRBD1. This CDR3 is 16 amino acids long. Germline loops: CDR1 SGHVS, CDR2 FNYEAQ. V was pared by 5 bases and J by 2 bases, with 12 bases of the junction left unmatched.

The rearrangement joins TRBV11-3 to TRBJ2-7; D might be TRBD2 (5 bases). V was pared by 0 bases and J by 6 bases, with 18 bases between. The CDR3 has 16 amino acids. In germline, CDR1 is SGHNT, CDR2 YENEEA. DNA of the CDR3: TGTGCCAGCAGCTTAGATCCGGAGGATAGCTCGCCCGAGCAGTACTTC. Its translation: CASSLDPEDSSPEQYF.

Comment on this clone: The same CDR3 also results from other DNA sequences found in this sample. The rearrangement uses TRBV30 and TRBJ2-7; D is unclear. This CDR3 region has 12 residues. The V end lost 0 bases, the J end lost 4 bases, and 7 bases lay between the germline ends. Looked up from germline, CDR1 is GTSNPN and CDR2 is SVGIG (reference sequence). The CDR3 DNA is TGTGCCTGGAGTGTATCTCTTTACGAGCAGTACTTC. Its translation: CAWSVSLYEQYF.

The rearrangement uses TRBV5-1 and TRBJ2-1; a weak D match, TRBD2 (5 bases). This CDR3 is 15 amino acids long. The ends were cut back, 3 bases at V and 0 bases at J, with 10 bases in the middle. Germline CDR1 and CDR2: SGHRS and YFSETQ. The CDR3 sequence: CASSSGVSSYNEQFF. In DNA, the CDR3 is TGCGCCAGCAGCTCCGGGGTGAGCTCCTACAATGAGCAGTTCTTC.

Regarding this clone: Germline is not matched at one junction end, which may reflect a read error. The DNA for the CDR3 is TGTGCCAGCAGTTACTCGGCAGGACAACAAGGGACCCAGTACTTC. Translated: CASSYSAGQQGTQYF. The chain couples TRBV6-5 to TRBJ2-5; TRBD1 is a possible D gene (5 bases). Germline values: CDR1 MNHEY, CDR2 SVGAGI. This CDR3 spans 15 amino acids.

The chain uses TRBV2 and TRBJ1-4, with D hard to call. Per germline, CDR1 SNHLY and CDR2 FYNNEI. CDR3 size: 14 residues. With 1 base removed from V and 4 bases from J, the gap between germline ends came to 7 bases. This CDR3 reads CASSEDRNNEKLFF. Written as DNA, the CDR3 is TGTGCCAGCAGTGAAGACAGAAATAATGAAAAACTGTTTTTT.

The genes are TRBV4-1 and TRBJ1-1; 9 bases map to TRBD1. Germline V gives CDR1 MGHRA, CDR2 YSYEKL. Germline trimming cut 1 base from V and 1 base from J; bases unmatched to any gene: 4. The CDR3 consists of 16 residues. Here the CDR3 DNA reads TGCGCCAGCAGCCAAGGACAGGGGGGCAGGAACACTGAAGCTTTCTTT. Protein sequence: CASSQGQGGRNTEAFF.

The rearrangement links TRBV11-2 to TRBJ2-7, with D perhaps assigned TRBD1 or TRBD2 (5 bases each). The germline gives CDR1 SGHAT, CDR2 FQNNGV. V was cut by 5 bases and J by 5 bases, with 16 bases left in between. This CDR3 region has 14 residues. The CDR3 is CASSPGRRFHEQYF. The CDR3 DNA sequence: TGTGCCAGCAGCCCGGGACGGCGTTTCCACGAGCAGTACTTC.